This is a list of T cell receptor beta chains from one sample in a study of PD-L1 blockade in urothelial cancer. Profiled with immunoSEQ multiplex PCR; TCRdb holds only in-frame clones, not every one. The sample holds approximately 86,000 clones, just under 85% seen once. Source: PBMCs, taken around atezolizumab (anti-PD-L1) treatment. The receptor set was obtained from a man aged 35 to 55 with urothelial cancer. CDR3s include the opening cysteine and the closing phenylalanine or tryptophan.

V gene | CDR3 length | CDR3 protein
TRBV18 | 14 | CASSPLIGNTEAFF
TRBV5-1 | 14 | CASSLGLPQETQYF
TRBV28 | 14 | CASSNRGTGEKLFF
TRBV30 | 12 | CAWGGLVTEAFF
TRBV30 | 11 | CAWSGGGRAFF
TRBV20-1 | 11 | CSATAGETQYF
TRBV7-9 | 14 | CASSRRTGNTEAFF
TRBV13 | 12 | CASSLGAYEQYF
TRBV18 | 16 | CASSLNPTGTAEKLFF
TRBV7-7 | 14 | CASSRTSGSDEQFF
TRBV18 | 16 | CASSLIGGGDSYEQYF
TRBV6-1 | 15 | CASGTAGAGANVLTF
TRBV4-1 | 15 | CASSRAGEFRETQYF
TRBV9 | 15 | CASSGTATSTDTQYF
TRBV9 | 15 | CASSPRDFGSGEQYF
TRBV2 | 15 | CASRADRASGETQYF
TRBV6-6 | 15 | CASRSGFPFGNEQYF
TRBV5-1 | 13 | CASSKPSFHEQYF
TRBV28 | 13 | CASSWRENTEAFF
TRBV25-1 | 14 | CASSGQGTGAEAFF
TRBV10-3 | 14 | CAISAQGMNNEQFF
TRBV29-1 | 16 | CSVRQGWSVTGGEAFF
TRBV7-9 | 13 | CASSLADMYRQFF
TRBV5-1 | 16 | CASSPHSTGMMYEQYF
TRBV27 | 15 | CASRGTGGENQPQHF
TRBV9 | 13 | CASSAQGAGGYTF
TRBV5-1 | 13 | CASSLAGQPEAFF
TRBV29-1 | 15 | CSVEGLAESSYEQYF
TRBV18 | 14 | CASSNRGQDQPQHF
TRBV10-1 | 13 | CATAPTGKNEQFF
TRBV6-1 | 15 | CASRSWDRLIPGYTF
TRBV19 | 13 | CASSNRVGDTQYF
TRBV7-9 | 17 | CASSPRDTRRNTYEQYF
TRBV19 | 13 | CATTGTGDYGYTF
TRBV7-9 | 14 | CASSLFSGTGELFF
TRBV28 | 15 | CASSFYAQDRRASFF
TRBV18 | 15 | CASSPRIREWETQYF
TRBV11-2 | 14 | CASSSAGAQETQYF
TRBV6-1 | 14 | CASAGAGLSYEQYF
TRBV5-1 | 12 | CASSPTDRGAFF
TRBV6-5 | 16 | CASSFYSIQGGQPQHF
TRBV6-1 | 16 | CASSEGIAGVRYEQYF
TRBV7-2 | 15 | CASSSPSGITGELFF
TRBV7-2 | 14 | CASSLGVSTDTQYF
TRBV9 | 18 | CASSVVTGAGVGTGELFF
TRBV30 | 13 | CACVPLNTGELFF
TRBV2 | 12 | CATLATNEKLFF
TRBV11-2 | 15 | CASSESGTGSAIQYF
TRBV12-5 | 18 | CASGEENTGAVLNTEAFF
TRBV18 | 15 | CASSPEALRGTEAFF
TRBV28 | 14 | CASSLWATHYGYTF